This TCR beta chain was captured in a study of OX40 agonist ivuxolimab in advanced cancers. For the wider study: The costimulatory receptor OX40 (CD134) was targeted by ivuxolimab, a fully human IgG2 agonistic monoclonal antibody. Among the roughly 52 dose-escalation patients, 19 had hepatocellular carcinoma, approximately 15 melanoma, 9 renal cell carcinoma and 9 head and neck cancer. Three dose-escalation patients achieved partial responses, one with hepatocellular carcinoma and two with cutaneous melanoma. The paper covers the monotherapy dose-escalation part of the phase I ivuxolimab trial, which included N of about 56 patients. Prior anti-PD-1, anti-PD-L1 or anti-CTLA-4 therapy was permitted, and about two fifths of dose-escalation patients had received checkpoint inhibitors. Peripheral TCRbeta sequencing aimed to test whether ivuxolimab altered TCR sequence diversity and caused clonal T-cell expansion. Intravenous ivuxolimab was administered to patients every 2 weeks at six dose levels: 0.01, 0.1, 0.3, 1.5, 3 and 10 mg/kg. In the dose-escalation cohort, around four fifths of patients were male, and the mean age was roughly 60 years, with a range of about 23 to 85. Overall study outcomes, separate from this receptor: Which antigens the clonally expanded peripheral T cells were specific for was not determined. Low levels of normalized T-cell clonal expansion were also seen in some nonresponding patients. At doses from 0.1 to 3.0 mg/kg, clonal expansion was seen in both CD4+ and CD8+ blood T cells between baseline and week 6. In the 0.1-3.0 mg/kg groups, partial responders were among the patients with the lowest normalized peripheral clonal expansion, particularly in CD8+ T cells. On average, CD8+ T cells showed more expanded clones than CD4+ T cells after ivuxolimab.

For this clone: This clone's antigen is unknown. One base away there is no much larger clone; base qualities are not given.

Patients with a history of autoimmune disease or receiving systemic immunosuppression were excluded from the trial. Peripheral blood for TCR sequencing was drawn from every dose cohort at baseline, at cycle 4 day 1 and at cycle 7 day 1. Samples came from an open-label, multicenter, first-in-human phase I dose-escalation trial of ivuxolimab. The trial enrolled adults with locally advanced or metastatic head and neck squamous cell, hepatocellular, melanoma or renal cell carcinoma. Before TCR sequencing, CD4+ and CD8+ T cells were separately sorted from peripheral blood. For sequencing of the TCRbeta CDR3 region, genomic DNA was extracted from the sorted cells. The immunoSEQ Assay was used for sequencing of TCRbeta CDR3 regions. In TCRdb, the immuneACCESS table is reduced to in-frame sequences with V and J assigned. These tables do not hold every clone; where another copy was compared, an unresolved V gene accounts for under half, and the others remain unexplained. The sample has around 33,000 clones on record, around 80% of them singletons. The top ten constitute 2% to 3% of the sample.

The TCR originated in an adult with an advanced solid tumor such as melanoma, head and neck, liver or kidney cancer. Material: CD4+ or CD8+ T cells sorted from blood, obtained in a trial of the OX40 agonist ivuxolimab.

In nucleotides, the sequence is TGTGCCAGCTTTGCCCGGCTGGGCTACGAGCAGTACTTC. It specifies CASFARLGYEQYF. The V gene is TRBV2 and the J gene is TRBJ2-7; the D gene assignment is ambiguous. V is shortened by 8 bases, J by 3 bases, and the region joining them spans 14 bases. From the germline V gene, CDR1 is SNHLY and CDR2 is FYNNEI. The CDR3 runs 13 residues from the cysteine to the phenylalanine. Kept here is only the CDR3 DNA, which spans 39 bases and is read in frame from base 1.